The TCR beta chain under discussion was sequenced for a study of cytomegalovirus exposure and HLA in healthy donors. Overall study: Early released data had 65 million to 100 million unique TCRs, all coming from HLA-typed donors. Study results and caveats: Immune exposure data for these donors was limited to CMV serostatus. As a later analysis showed, a missense DCLRE1C variant was linked to trimming of TCR beta V- and J-genes.

Germline lookup yields CDR1 LGHNT and CDR2 FRNRAP. This CDR3 region has 16 residues. Use of 60 Vbeta and 13 Jbeta primers characterized the PCR. Repertoires were generated with immunoSEQ multiplex PCR, while TCRdb's copy carries only in-frame clones and drops some. The table lists 100,000 or so clones, about 80% of them singletons. This clone was counted a few times. Its antigen is unidentified. Its ends do not fully match the called genes, so a read error is possible. The study sampled nominally healthy donors, though unrecorded immune exposures were likely. This TCR was sampled from a female donor in good health and CMV-seropositive. Source material: PBMCs. The rearrangement links TRBV12-5 to TRBJ1-2; tentative D call: TRBD1 (6 bases). The CDR3 DNA reads TGTGCTAGTGGCCAGGCGAACAGGGCCCCATCTAATGGATACACCTTC. Its protein is CASGQANRAPSNGYTF.